This T cell receptor (beta chain) was sequenced during a study of blood T cells in healthy people across ages. Turning to the study itself: In model experiments, template switching was able to capture about one barcoded beta molecule for every two T cells that were present.

A second PCR, run for roughly 7 to 11 cycles, used a sample-barcoded 5' primer plus a J-beta primer mix. TCRdb recomputed calls from the 5' RACE reads with MiXCR, one row per CDR3 protein. The sample records 700,000 to 900,000 distinct CDR3 sequences, approximately 53% being singletons. Isolation per sample recovered at least 6 million PBMCs. Germline lookup yields CDR1 SQVTM and CDR2 ANQGSEA. The CDR3 consists of 14 residues. This receptor was obtained from a man aged 80 or over in good health. This chain uses TRBV29-1 with TRBJ2-5; 11 bases are a match to TRBD1. The J call may be mistaken, given a closer DNA end match to TRBJ2-7. Sequencing used blood. CDR3 nucleotide sequence: TGCAGCGTTTCTACCGGGACAGGGGGCTACGAGCAGTACTTC. It is translated as CSVSTGTGGYEQYF.